This entry is about one T cell receptor (beta chain). Its target is not known. This sample was taken from a study of cytomegalovirus exposure and HLA in healthy donors. Study-wide points: Sequencing depth roughly uniform across donors was assumed in presence/absence analyses.

PCR amplification relied on 60 Vbeta primers (plus 13 Jbeta primers). Sequencing was performed with immunoSEQ multiplex PCR; in TCRdb, only in-frame clones are kept and a portion is missing. The repertoire holds 90,000 to 140,000 clones, over 70% seen once, with under 1.5% in the top ten. This CDR3 region has 15 residues. V was pared by 3 bases and J by 1 base, with 12 bases between. CDR1 and CDR2 from the germline V gene are LNHDA and SQIVND (reference sequence). The sequence came from a man aged 35 to 55 in good health and CMV-seronegative. Material for sequencing was PBMCs. The rearrangement links TRBV19 to TRBJ1-2; a possible D gene is TRBD1 (6 bases). Written as DNA, the CDR3 is TGTGCCAGTAGTATTTATCCAGGGGATAACTATGGCTACACCTTC. This gives the protein CASSIYPGDNYGYTF.